Below, 14 T cell receptor beta chains from the same sample are listed, as sequenced in a study of shared clonotypes between healthy human individuals. Profiling relied on immunoSEQ multiplex PCR, and the TCRdb table lists in-frame clones only, not all of them. The sample shows some 2.1 million clones, over 85% of them seen only once. Material: naive CD4+ T cells sorted from blood. The subset is: CD45RA+ positively selected. Receptors originate from a man aged 18 to 30 in good health.

The rearrangement uses TRBV11-2 and TRBJ2-7; D is tentatively TRBD1 or TRBD2 (6 bases each). The CDR3 sequence is 16 residues long. From germline, CDR1 is SGHAT and CDR2 FQNNGV. The V and J ends lost 5 bases and 4 bases respectively, with 21 bases between them. The CDR3: CASSQSWGAEEYEQYF. CDR3 nucleotide sequence: TGTGCCAGCAGCCAAAGTTGGGGGGCCGAGGAATACGAGCAGTACTTC.

Worth noting for this clone: The sample carries other DNA sequences with the same CDR3. The rearrangement joins TRBV5-1 to TRBJ2-7; D ambiguous. The CDR3 length is 14 residues. The V gene's germline CDR1 is SGHRS and CDR2 YFSETQ. Trimming took 0 bases from V and 3 from J, leaving 10 bases between them. The CDR3 sequence is CASSLAPGSYEQYF. CDR3 DNA sequence: TGCGCCAGCAGCTTGGCCCCCGGCAGCTACGAGCAGTACTTC.

Concerning this clone itself: The same CDR3 arises from other DNA sequences in this sample as well. This rearrangement joins TRBV6-1 to TRBJ1-2; D uncertain. Trimming pared 2 bases from V and 4 bases from J, leaving 8 bases between. The germline V gene encodes CDR1 MNHNS and CDR2 SASEGT. The CDR3 has 13 residues. The CDR3 sequence is CASSERGGYGYTF. The CDR3 DNA is TGTGCCAGCAGTGAACGCGGAGGCTATGGCTACACCTTC.

This chain connects TRBV2 to TRBJ2-5; 7 bases fit TRBD1. With 7 bases clipped from V and 5 bases from J, the junction kept 10 bases outside the gene matches. CDR1 and CDR2 (germline): SNHLY, FYNNEI. The CDR3 consists of 14 residues. The CDR3, as DNA: TGTGCCAGCACCGAACAGGGGCCAGGGGAGACCCAGTACTTC. Translated: CASTEQGPGETQYF.

The chain uses TRBV6-5 and TRBJ2-7, with D maybe TRBD2 (6 bases). The ends were cut back, 0 bases at V and 3 bases at J, with 12 bases in the middle. The V gene's germline CDR1 is MNHEY and CDR2 SVGAGI. This CDR3 has 15 amino acids. CDR3 nucleotide sequence: TGTGCCAGCAGTTACTCAGGAGGGGCCCACTACGAGCAGTACTTC. Its protein product is CASSYSGGAHYEQYF.

This rearrangement joins TRBV4-1 to TRBJ2-1, with 9 bases lining up with TRBD2. CDR3 length: 16 amino acids. Germline CDR1 MGHRA, CDR2 YSYEKL. With 1 base clipped from V and 6 bases from J, the junction kept 7 bases outside the gene matches. The DNA for the CDR3 is TGCGCCAGCAGCCAAGTCCTCGCGGGAGGGCTCAATGAGCAGTTCTTC. Amino acids: CASSQVLAGGLNEQFF.

V and J are TRBV10-3 and TRBJ2-2, with 9 bases identical to TRBD1. Germline values: CDR1 ENHRY, CDR2 SYGVKD. Trimming took 2 bases from V and 4 from J; bases not matched to a gene: 8. This CDR3 contains 17 residues. The CDR3 reads CAISEGTGGTSTGELFF. DNA of the CDR3: TGTGCCATCAGTGAGGGTACAGGGGGCACGAGCACCGGGGAGCTGTTTTTT.

CDR3 in amino acids: CASSPLTGGAGQPQHF. CDR3 in DNA: TGTGCCAGCTCACCACTTACGGGGGGCGCCGGTCAGCCCCAGCATTTT. This chain links TRBV18 with TRBJ1-5; D might be TRBD1 (6 bases). The germline CDR1 and CDR2 sequences are KGHSH and LQKENI. The V and J ends lost 1 base and 6 bases respectively, with 16 bases between them. The CDR3 has 16 residues.

This clone appeared a single time. The chain is built from TRBV7-9 and TRBJ2-3; D not certain. Germline-derived CDR1 and CDR2 are SEHNR and FQNEAQ (reference sequence). This CDR3 is built from 13 residues. Trimming removed 2 bases from V and 6 bases from J, with 9 bases in between. This CDR3 is CASSLRVRDTQYF. The CDR3 DNA sequence: TGTGCCAGCAGCTTAAGGGTGAGGGATACGCAGTATTTT.

The CDR3 sequence: CSAGSGNIQYF. The DNA for the CDR3 is TGCAGTGCCGGTTCGGGAAACATTCAGTACTTC. The rearrangement joins TRBV20-1 to TRBJ2-4; D is unresolved. V dropped 6 bases and J dropped 6 bases, with 9 bases sitting between them. Germline CDR1 and CDR2: DFQATT and SNEGSKA (reference sequence). This CDR3 is built from 11 residues.

The CDR3 bases are TGTGCCAGCAGCGCGGGGGGTCACACTGAAGCTTTCTTT. It encodes CASSAGGHTEAFF. The V call is TRBV11-2, the J call TRBJ1-1; maybe TRBD1 (5 bases). Deletions cut 5 bases from V and 3 bases from J, with 10 bases between. The CDR3 has 13 residues. Germline lookup yields CDR1 SGHAT and CDR2 FQNNGV.

V and J are TRBV2 and TRBJ2-5; 8 bases align to TRBD2. This CDR3 contains 13 residues. Trimming took 7 bases from V and 2 from J; bases not matched to a gene: 3. The V gene's germline CDR1 is SNHLY and CDR2 FYNNEI. CDR3 protein: CASNLAGQETQYF. The CDR3 nucleotides are TGTGCCAGCAATTTAGCGGGGCAAGAGACCCAGTACTTC.

Comments on this clone: Additional DNA sequences in this sample encode the identical CDR3. The chain combines TRBV10-3 with TRBJ2-3; TRBD1 matches at 7 bases. J lost 0 bases, V lost 3 bases, and 0 bases had no gene match. Germline CDR1 is ENHRY and CDR2 is SYGVKD. This CDR3 comprises 14 residues. The CDR3 region is CAISDRGSTDTQYF. CDR3 coding DNA: TGTGCCATCAGTGACAGGGGGAGCACAGATACGCAGTATTTT.

The chain combines TRBV6-5 with TRBJ1-1, with no clear D. Looked up from germline, CDR1 is MNHEY and CDR2 is SVGAGI. The CDR3 extends over 13 amino acids. The germline V and J ends were trimmed by 6 bases and 2 bases, with 10 bases remaining between them. CDR3 nucleotide sequence: TGTGCCAGCAGCCCCCGTCGTAACACTGAAGCTTTCTTT. Translation gives CASSPRRNTEAFF.